A selection of T cell receptor beta chains follows, all from one sample in a study of vaccination and CD4 T cells after COVID-19. TCRdb recomputed calls from the PCR reads with MiXCR, one row per CDR3 protein. The sample carries fewer than 4,500 distinct CDR3 sequences, 17% recorded once. No antigen has been assigned to these receptors. Material: CD4+ T cells from blood, cultured in vitro. These receptors were collected from a human donor who had recovered from COVID-19. Both conserved end residues are part of each CDR3. Each record gives: clone size, V gene, J gene, D gene, CDR3 protein, CDR3 DNA. The D gene is left open where the match is weak. Clone size is stated in some rows and not others, as once, few, many or a class when expanded.

size: few
V: TRBV12-3/TRBV12-4
J: TRBJ1-2
D: TRBD1
CDR3: CASSSQGAKGYTF
DNA: TGTGCCAGCAGTTCACAGGGGGCAAAAGGCTACACCTTC

size: medium-sized
V: TRBV30
J: TRBJ1-2
D: .
CDR3: CAADGRNGYTF
DNA: TGTGCCGCGGACGGTCGAAATGGCTACACCTTC

size: medium-sized
V: TRBV12-3/TRBV12-4
J: TRBJ2-3
D: TRBD2
CDR3: CASSYGLAGGRDTQYF
DNA: TGTGCCAGCAGTTACGGACTAGCGGGGGGAAGGGATACGCAGTATTTT

size: few
V: TRBV7-2
J: TRBJ1-2
D: .
CDR3: CASSLARGNYGYTF
DNA: TGTGCCAGCAGCTTAGCTCGGGGGAACTATGGCTACACCTTC

size: few
V: TRBV29-1
J: TRBJ1-1
D: TRBD1
CDR3: CSVQTGGTEAFF
DNA: TGCAGCGTTCAGACAGGGGGAACTGAAGCTTTCTTT

size: .
V: TRBV6-5
J: TRBJ2-7
D: TRBD2
CDR3: CASSSSGGTTYEQYF
DNA: TGTGCCAGCAGTTCCAGCGGGGGAACTACGTACGAGCAGTACTTC

size: medium-sized
V: TRBV5-1
J: TRBJ2-5
D: .
CDR3: CASSLRLSAQETQYF
DNA: TGCGCCAGCAGCTTAAGACTTAGCGCCCAAGAGACCCAGTACTTC

size: medium-sized
V: TRBV21-1
J: TRBJ2-1
D: .
CDR3: CASSKGDNSYNEQFF
DNA: TGTGCCAGCAGCAAAGGGGACAACTCCTACAATGAGCAGTTCTTC

size: few
V: TRBV11-3
J: TRBJ1-1
D: .
CDR3: CASSLNPTEAFF
DNA: TGTGCCAGCAGCTTAAACCCCACTGAAGCTTTCTTT

size: .
V: TRBV9
J: TRBJ2-2
D: .
CDR3: CASSVAYQGIAGELFF
DNA: TGTGCCAGCAGCGTAGCTTACCAGGGGATCGCCGGGGAGCTGTTTTTT

size: few
V: TRBV12-3/TRBV12-4
J: TRBJ1-1
D: .
CDR3: CASSFRGGMNTEAFF
DNA: TGTGCCAGCAGTTTTAGGGGGGGAATGAACACTGAAGCTTTCTTT

size: medium-sized
V: TRBV12-3/TRBV12-4
J: TRBJ1-1
D: .
CDR3: CASSRGPTSTEAFF
DNA: TGTGCCAGCAGCCGGGGACCGACCTCCACTGAAGCTTTCTTT

size: .
V: TRBV18
J: TRBJ2-3
D: .
CDR3: CASFTGADTQYF
DNA: TGTGCCAGCTTCACAGGTGCAGATACGCAGTATTTT

size: few
V: TRBV21-1
J: TRBJ2-5
D: .
CDR3: CASSKPQRPQETQYF
DNA: TGTGCCAGCAGCAAACCGCAGAGACCACAAGAGACCCAGTACTTC

size: .
V: TRBV5-1
J: TRBJ2-7
D: .
CDR3: CAILPGTEDSYEQYF
DNA: TGCGCCATCCTCCCCGGGACGGAGGATTCCTACGAGCAGTACTTC

size: .
V: TRBV20-1
J: TRBJ2-1
D: TRBD2
CDR3: CSAWRLAGNNEQFF
DNA: TGCAGTGCTTGGAGGCTAGCGGGGAACAATGAGCAGTTCTTC

size: once
V: TRBV3-1
J: TRBJ2-5
D: .
CDR3: CASRPGAGTQYF
DNA: TGTGCCAGCAGGCCGGGGGCGGGGACCCAGTACTTC

size: medium-sized
V: TRBV19
J: TRBJ1-2
D: TRBD1
CDR3: CASSPKGTGALNYGYTF
DNA: TGTGCCAGTAGTCCCAAGGGGACAGGGGCCCTTAACTATGGCTACACCTTC

size: .
V: TRBV20-1
J: TRBJ1-1
D: .
CDR3: CSATSPVNTEAFF
DNA: TGCAGTGCCACCTCTCCCGTGAACACTGAAGCTTTCTTT

size: few
V: TRBV19
J: TRBJ2-1
D: TRBD2
CDR3: CASSIKRGGNNEQFF
DNA: TGTGCCAGTAGTATTAAGCGGGGGGGAAATAATGAGCAGTTCTTC

size: few
V: TRBV6-1
J: TRBJ2-1
D: TRBD2
CDR3: CASTEQRGGPNEQFF
DNA: TGTGCCAGCACCGAACAGCGGGGGGGCCCCAATGAGCAGTTCTTC

size: .
V: TRBV10-3
J: TRBJ2-1
D: .
CDR3: CAISGSGRYYNEQFF
DNA: TGTGCCATCAGTGGTTCGGGACGATATTACAATGAGCAGTTCTTC